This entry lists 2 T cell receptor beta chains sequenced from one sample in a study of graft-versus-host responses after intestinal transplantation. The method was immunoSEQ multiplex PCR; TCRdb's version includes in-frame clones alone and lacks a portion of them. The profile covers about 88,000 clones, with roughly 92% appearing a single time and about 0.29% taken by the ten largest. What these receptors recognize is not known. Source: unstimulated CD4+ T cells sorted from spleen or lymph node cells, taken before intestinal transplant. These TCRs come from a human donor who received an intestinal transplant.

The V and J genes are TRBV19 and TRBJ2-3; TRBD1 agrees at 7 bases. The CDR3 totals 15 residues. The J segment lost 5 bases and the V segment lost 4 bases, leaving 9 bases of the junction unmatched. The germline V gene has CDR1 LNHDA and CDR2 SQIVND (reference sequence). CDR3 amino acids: CASSTKTGPEDTQYF. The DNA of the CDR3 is TGTGCCAGTAGTACTAAGACAGGGCCGGAAGATACGCAGTATTTT.

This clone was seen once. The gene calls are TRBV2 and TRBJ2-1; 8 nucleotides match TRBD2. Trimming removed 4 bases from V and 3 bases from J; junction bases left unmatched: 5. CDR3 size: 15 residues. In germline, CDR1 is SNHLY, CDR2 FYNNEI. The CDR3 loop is CASSVRGRLYNEQFF. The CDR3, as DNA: TGTGCCAGCAGTGTGCGCGGGAGGCTCTACAATGAGCAGTTCTTC.